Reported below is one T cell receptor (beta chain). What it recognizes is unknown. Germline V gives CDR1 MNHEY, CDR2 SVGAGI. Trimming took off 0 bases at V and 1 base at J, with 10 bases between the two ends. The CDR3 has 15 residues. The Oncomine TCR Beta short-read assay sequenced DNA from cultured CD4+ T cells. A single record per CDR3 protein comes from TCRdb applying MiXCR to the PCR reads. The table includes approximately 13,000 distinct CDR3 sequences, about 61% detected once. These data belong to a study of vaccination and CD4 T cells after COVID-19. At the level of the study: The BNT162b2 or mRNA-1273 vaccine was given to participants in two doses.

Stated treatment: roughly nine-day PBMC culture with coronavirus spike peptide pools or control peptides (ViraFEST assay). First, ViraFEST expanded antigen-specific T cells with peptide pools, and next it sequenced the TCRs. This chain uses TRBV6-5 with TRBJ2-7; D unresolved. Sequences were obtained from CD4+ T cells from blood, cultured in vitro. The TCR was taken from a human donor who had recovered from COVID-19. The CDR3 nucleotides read TGTGCCAGCAGTTACTCGATAATGGATTCCTACGAGCAGTACTTC. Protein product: CASSYSIMDSYEQYF.